This T cell receptor (beta chain) is drawn from a study of blood T cell repertoires in COVID-19. Study summary: Both acute and convalescent COVID-19 samples were obtained from the United States, Italy and Spain. Nucleic acid was either cDNA or gDNA, and it came from T cells, B-cell-depleted T cells, or PBMCs.

Data came from immunoSEQ multiplex PCR; TCRdb stores just in-frame clones and leaves some out. The table has tens of thousands of clones, 88% seen once. Material: peripheral blood. The clonotype originates from a human donor in a cohort sampled during active COVID-19.

In DNA, the CDR3 is TGTGCCAGCAGGCCCGAGGTCGCCTACGAGCAGTACTTC. It is translated as CASRPEVAYEQYF. J is TRBJ2-7 and V is TRBV7-9; no clear D gene. Trimming shortened V by 6 bases and J by 2 bases, and 11 bases separated the two germline ends. CDR3 length equals 13 residues. CDR1 is SEHNR and CDR2 is FQNEAQ in the germline V gene (reference sequence).